A single sample gave rise to the 19 T cell receptor beta chains below, sequenced in a study of T cells after yellow fever vaccination. One entry per CDR3 protein, called by TCRdb with MiXCR from the 5' RACE reads. The sample gives about 340,000 distinct CDR3 sequences, around an eighth of which show up once; roughly 3% is in the top ten. The sequencing used CD4+ T cells sorted from PBMCs, collected 15 days after the yellow fever booster vaccination. These receptors were taken from a man younger than 30 who received the YFV17D yellow fever vaccine.

The table lists this clonotype with many counts. J is TRBJ2-7 and V is TRBV2; no firm D call. V gave up 1 base and J gave up 6 bases, with 10 bases separating them. Germline V gene sequence: CDR1 SNHLY, CDR2 FYNNEI. The CDR3 spans 13 residues. The CDR3 loop reads CASSEVFFPEQYV. The CDR3 bases are TGTGCCAGCAGTGAAGTGTTCTTTCCCGAGCAGTACGTC.

This clonotype appeared many times. The chain has TRBV27 and TRBJ2-2; D is undetermined. Germline lookup yields CDR1 MNHEY and CDR2 SMNVEV (reference sequence). The CDR3 is 12 amino acids. Deletions cut 5 bases from V and 2 bases from J, with 3 bases between. CDR3 bases: TGTGCCAGCAGTATAAACACCGGGGAGCTGTTTTTT. Amino acids: CASSINTGELFF.

The chain couples TRBV12-3 or TRBV12-4 to TRBJ2-7; 12 nucleotides align to TRBD1. V lost 6 bases to trimming and J lost 3 bases; unmatched junction nucleotides: 3. CDR3 length: 14 residues. CDR3 sequence: CASSGTGGSYEQYF. The CDR3 DNA reads TGTGCCAGCAGCGGGACAGGGGGCAGCTACGAGCAGTACTTC.

This clonotype has a handful of counts. The rearrangement uses TRBV29-1 and TRBJ1-1; D gene uncertain. Germline V gene sequence: CDR1 SQVTM, CDR2 ANQGSEA. The CDR3 runs 13 residues. Trimming cost V 7 bases and J 4 bases, with 16 bases left between them. CDR3 amino acids: CSAKRAAGTEAFF. CDR3 bases: TGCAGCGCCAAGCGGGCGGCGGGCACTGAAGCTTTCTTT.

This clonotype turned up a few times. The chain has TRBV20-1 and TRBJ2-5; the D gene could be TRBD1 or TRBD2 (5 bases each). Germline assignment: CDR1 DFQATT and CDR2 SNEGSKA (reference sequence). Trimming took off 2 bases at V and 5 bases at J, with 15 bases between the two ends. This CDR3 comprises 14 residues. The CDR3 loop reads CSARPPWGGETQYF. Written as DNA, the CDR3 is TGCAGTGCTAGACCCCCATGGGGCGGGGAGACCCAGTACTTC.

This clonotype was seen only once. The rearrangement uses TRBV4-1 and TRBJ2-7; 10 bases are a match to TRBD1. CDR3 size: 15 residues. Germline V gives CDR1 MGHRA, CDR2 YSYEKL. Unmatched junction bases numbered 6, after V lost 2 bases and J lost 5 bases. CDR3 region: CASSQPGQGSHEQYF. CDR3 DNA sequence: TGCGCCAGCAGCCAACCGGGACAGGGGTCCCACGAGCAGTACTTC.

This clonotype was seen a handful of times. The chain uses TRBV5-1 and TRBJ2-2; 7 bases fit TRBD1. The CDR3 spans 15 residues. CDR1 and CDR2 from the germline V gene are SGHRS and YFSETQ. The trim removed 4 bases at V and 1 base at J, leaving 4 bases unmatched. The CDR3 DNA is TGCGCCAGCAGCAGAGGGGACAGGAACACCGGGGAGCTGTTTTTT. Amino acids: CASSRGDRNTGELFF.

The genes are TRBV20-1 and TRBJ1-4; 9 bases fit TRBD1. The junction had 3 bases not matched to a gene; V was cut back by 5 bases and J by 5 bases. Per germline, CDR1 DFQATT and CDR2 SNEGSKA (reference sequence). The CDR3 is 13 amino acids. The chain's CDR3 is CSAGGTGNEKLFF. CDR3 bases: TGCAGTGCTGGGGGGACAGGGAATGAAAAACTGTTTTTT.

This clonotype has more than one count but fewer than ten. Here the CDR3 reads CASSRLDSQETQYF. The CDR3, as DNA: TGTGCCAGCAGTAGACTGGACAGCCAAGAGACCCAGTACTTC. The genes are TRBV6-6 and TRBJ2-5; perhaps TRBD1 as D (6 bases). Germline values: CDR1 MNHNY, CDR2 SVGAGI (reference sequence). The CDR3 runs 14 residues. The V end lost 5 bases, the J end lost 1 base, and 11 bases lay between the germline ends.

J is TRBJ2-2 and V is TRBV2; D not certain. Trimming cost V 3 bases and J 5 bases, with 10 bases left between them. The CDR3 totals 14 residues. Germline V gives CDR1 SNHLY, CDR2 FYNNEI. The DNA of the CDR3 is TGTGCCAGCAGTGAGTCGGCGTGGACCGGGGAGCTGTTTTTT. Protein product: CASSESAWTGELFF.

This clonotype was detected a few times. The chain is built from TRBV12-3 or TRBV12-4 and TRBJ1-6; no reliable D call. Trimming took 5 bases from V and 9 from J, leaving 11 bases between them. The CDR3 covers 13 residues. CDR3 nucleotides: TGTGCCAGCAGTCCCGTGTGGGCTTCACCCCTCCACTTT. Translation gives CASSPVWASPLHF.

V usage is TRBV18 and J usage is TRBJ2-3; 10 bases agree with TRBD2. The CDR3 loop spans 15 amino acids. Germline CDR1 and CDR2: KGHSH and LQKENI. Unmatched junction bases numbered 4, after V lost 3 bases and J lost 4 bases. The CDR3 sequence: CASSPASGGPDTQYF. CDR3 bases: TGTGCCAGCTCACCGGCTAGCGGGGGCCCAGATACGCAGTATTTT.

This clonotype was counted between two and nine times. This rearrangement joins TRBV9 to TRBJ2-2; D gene unclear. Trimming removed 0 bases from V and 3 bases from J, with 3 bases in between. CDR1 and CDR2 (germline): SGDLS, YYNGEE. CDR3 length: 13 residues. The CDR3 DNA is TGTGCCAGCAGCGTAGTGCACACCGGGGAGCTGTTTTTT. Translating gives CASSVVHTGELFF.

This chain connects TRBV2 to TRBJ2-3; TRBD1 matches 7 bases. CDR1 is SNHLY, CDR2 FYNNEI, per germline. V lost 6 bases, J lost 3 bases, and 0 bases stayed unmatched. The CDR3 runs 12 residues. The CDR3 sequence: CASRQGTDTQYF. The CDR3 region has the DNA TGTGCCAGCAGACAGGGGACAGATACGCAGTATTTT.

This clonotype was found a few times. The chain is built from TRBV7-2 and TRBJ2-3, with 12 nucleotides matching TRBD2. CDR3 length: 18 residues. The J segment lost 0 bases and the V segment lost 5 bases, leaving 9 bases of the junction unmatched. Per the germline V gene, CDR1 is SGHTA and CDR2 is FQGNSA. The CDR3 region is CASSRMTSGGLSTDTQYF. DNA for the CDR3: TGTGCCAGCAGCCGGATGACTAGCGGGGGCCTTAGCACAGATACGCAGTATTTT.

This clonotype turned up a few times. CDR3 amino acids: CASGLVVSHTGANVLTF. CDR3 sequence (DNA): TGTGCTAGTGGTTTGGTAGTAAGTCACACTGGGGCCAACGTCCTGACTTTC. This chain links TRBV12-5 with TRBJ2-6; D is unresolved. V lost 0 bases and J 2 bases, leaving 11 bases between the germline ends. CDR1 and CDR2 (germline): LGHNT, FRNRAP. There are 17 residues in the CDR3.

The chain carries TRBV19 and TRBJ1-1, with no clear D. The ends were cut back, 7 bases at V and 4 bases at J, with 16 bases in the middle. The CDR3 spans 14 residues. Germline values: CDR1 LNHDA, CDR2 SQIVND (reference sequence). Here the CDR3 DNA reads TGTGCCAGTACCGCGCCGGGTGAAACCACTGAAGCTTTCTTT. Protein: CASTAPGETTEAFF.

This clonotype was counted a few times. V usage is TRBV29-1 and J usage is TRBJ2-2, with TRBD1 matching over 8 bases. V dropped 7 bases and J dropped 3; count of bases not matched to a gene: 22. The CDR3 loop spans 19 amino acids. Looked up from germline, CDR1 is SQVTM and CDR2 is ANQGSEA. CDR3 nucleotides: TGCAGCGACCTCACCCTCGACAGGGGCAATTCACCTCACACCGGGGAGCTGTTTTTT. Translating gives CSDLTLDRGNSPHTGELFF.

This rearrangement joins TRBV7-2 to TRBJ1-1, with D unclear. From germline, CDR1 is SGHTA and CDR2 FQGNSA. The length of the CDR3 is 15 residues. The V and J ends lost 5 bases and 4 bases respectively, with 17 bases between them. CDR3 in amino acids: CASSLFSGSSTEAFF. DNA for the CDR3: TGTGCCAGCAGCCTCTTCTCAGGATCGAGCACTGAAGCTTTCTTT.